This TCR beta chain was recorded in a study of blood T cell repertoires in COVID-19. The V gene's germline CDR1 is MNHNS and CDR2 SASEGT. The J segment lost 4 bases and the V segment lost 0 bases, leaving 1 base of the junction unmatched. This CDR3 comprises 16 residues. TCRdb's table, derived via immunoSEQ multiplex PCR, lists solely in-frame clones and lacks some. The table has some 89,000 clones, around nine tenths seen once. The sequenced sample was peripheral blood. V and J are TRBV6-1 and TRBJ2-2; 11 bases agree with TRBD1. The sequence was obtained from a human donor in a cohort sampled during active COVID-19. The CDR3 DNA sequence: TGTGCCAGCAGTGAAGCCGGGACAGGGGGCACCGGGGAGCTGTTTTTT. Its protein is CASSEAGTGGTGELFF.